This is a list of T cell receptor beta chains from one sample in a study of CD8+ T cells in alopecia areata. Assay used: immunoSEQ multiplex PCR; TCRdb lists only in-frame clones, some missing. Of a few hundred thousand clones listed, around 65% are singletons. The sample was CD4+ T cells sorted from blood, taken around week 44, from a patient treated with tofacitinib. Receptors were obtained from a human donor with alopecia areata. Both conserved end residues are part of each CDR3. Fields, in order: clone size, D gene, V gene, J gene, CDR3 DNA, CDR3 protein. The D gene is left open where the match is weak. Where a row states a size, it is once, few, many or the class of an expanded clone; other rows omit it.

clone_size: -
d_call: -
v_call: TRBV4-1
j_call: TRBJ2-2
cdr3_nt: TGCGCCAGCAGGTTCGGTCAGGGCGGCACCGGGGAGCTGTTTTTT
cdr3_aa: CASRFGQGGTGELFF

clone_size: -
d_call: TRBD1
v_call: TRBV25-1
j_call: TRBJ1-2
cdr3_nt: TGTGCCAGCAGTGATCTCGGGACAGGGAACTATGGCTACACCTTC
cdr3_aa: CASSDLGTGNYGYTF

clone_size: -
d_call: -
v_call: TRBV7-2
j_call: TRBJ2-1
cdr3_nt: TGTGCCAGCAGCTCACCAGGGACCACCTGGGTGGCCTACAATGAGCAGTTCTTC
cdr3_aa: CASSSPGTTWVAYNEQFF

clone_size: -
d_call: TRBD2
v_call: TRBV10-1
j_call: TRBJ2-2
cdr3_nt: TGCGCCACCGGACTAGCGGGAACCGGGGAGCTGTTTTTT
cdr3_aa: CATGLAGTGELFF

clone_size: -
d_call: TRBD1
v_call: TRBV5-1
j_call: TRBJ1-1
cdr3_nt: TGCGCCAGCAGCATAGGGGACAGGGCTACTGAAGCTTTCTTT
cdr3_aa: CASSIGDRATEAFF

clone_size: -
d_call: -
v_call: TRBV29-1
j_call: TRBJ2-3
cdr3_nt: TGCAGCGTAGACACAGGATACACAGATACGCAGTATTTT
cdr3_aa: CSVDTGYTDTQYF

clone_size: -
d_call: TRBD2
v_call: TRBV29-1
j_call: TRBJ2-1
cdr3_nt: TGCAGCGGGCTCACTAGCGGTGGGGGGGGTGACTTCTTC
cdr3_aa: CSGLTSGGGGDFF

clone_size: -
d_call: -
v_call: TRBV2
j_call: TRBJ1-1
cdr3_nt: TGTGCCAGCAGTGAATTGAACACTGAAGCTTTCTTT
cdr3_aa: CASSELNTEAFF

clone_size: -
d_call: TRBD1
v_call: TRBV6-1
j_call: TRBJ2-7
cdr3_nt: TGTGCCAGCAGATCCGGGACAGGAGCCTACGAGCAGTACTTC
cdr3_aa: CASRSGTGAYEQYF

clone_size: -
d_call: TRBD2
v_call: TRBV29-1
j_call: TRBJ2-2
cdr3_nt: TGCAGCGTCGGACTAGCGGCTTCCGGGGAGCTGTTTTTT
cdr3_aa: CSVGLAASGELFF

clone_size: -
d_call: -
v_call: TRBV29-1
j_call: TRBJ2-5
cdr3_nt: TGCAGCGTTGCCCTCTTGGAAGAGACCCAGTACTTC
cdr3_aa: CSVALLEETQYF

clone_size: -
d_call: TRBD1
v_call: TRBV29-1
j_call: TRBJ2-5
cdr3_nt: TGCAGCGTTGAAGTGGGACAGGCTATCGGGACCCAGTACTTC
cdr3_aa: CSVEVGQAIGTQYF

clone_size: few
d_call: TRBD2
v_call: TRBV19
j_call: TRBJ2-7
cdr3_nt: TGTGCCAGTTCGGGACGGGGGGGGAACTACGAGCAGTACTTC
cdr3_aa: CASSGRGGNYEQYF

clone_size: -
d_call: TRBD2
v_call: TRBV5-4
j_call: TRBJ2-1
cdr3_nt: TGTGCCAGCAGCGGCACTAGCGGGGACAGGAATGAGCAGTTCTTC
cdr3_aa: CASSGTSGDRNEQFF

clone_size: few
d_call: -
v_call: TRBV19
j_call: TRBJ1-6
cdr3_nt: TGTGCCAGTAGAATGGGCAATTCACCCCTCCACTTT
cdr3_aa: CASRMGNSPLHF

clone_size: -
d_call: -
v_call: TRBV29-1
j_call: TRBJ1-1
cdr3_nt: TGCAGCGTTATCAGTGGATTGAACACTGAAGCTTTCTTT
cdr3_aa: CSVISGLNTEAFF

clone_size: few
d_call: -
v_call: TRBV7-2
j_call: TRBJ2-6
cdr3_nt: TGTGCCAGCAGCGTGTATCCTCGCTCTGGGGCCAACGTCCTGACTTTC
cdr3_aa: CASSVYPRSGANVLTF

clone_size: -
d_call: -
v_call: TRBV4-3
j_call: TRBJ2-7
cdr3_nt: TGCGCCAGCAGCCAATATTTCTCCTACGAGCAGTACTTC
cdr3_aa: CASSQYFSYEQYF

clone_size: -
d_call: TRBD1
v_call: TRBV14
j_call: TRBJ2-2
cdr3_nt: TGTGCCAGCGGGGGACAGGGTTCCGGGGAGCTGTTTTTT
cdr3_aa: CASGGQGSGELFF

clone_size: few
d_call: -
v_call: TRBV10-2
j_call: TRBJ1-2
cdr3_nt: TGCGCCAGCAGTGAGATTCAGGGCGGCTACACCTTC
cdr3_aa: CASSEIQGGYTF

clone_size: -
d_call: -
v_call: TRBV29-1
j_call: TRBJ1-1
cdr3_nt: TGCAGCGTTGATCAGCCAACGACCCAGGGCATGAACACTGAAGCTTTCTTT
cdr3_aa: CSVDQPTTQGMNTEAFF

clone_size: -
d_call: TRBD1
v_call: TRBV25-1
j_call: TRBJ1-1
cdr3_nt: TGTGCCAGCAGGGGGACAGGCTCGACTGAAGCTTTCTTT
cdr3_aa: CASRGTGSTEAFF

clone_size: -
d_call: -
v_call: TRBV19
j_call: TRBJ1-5
cdr3_nt: TGTGCCACCCACAGGACAGCAGGACGCAATCAGCCCCAGCATTTT
cdr3_aa: CATHRTAGRNQPQHF